This T cell receptor beta chain was captured by sequencing in a study of T-cell reconstitution after alpha-beta-depleted transplantation in children. Germline V gene sequence: CDR1 MDHEN, CDR2 SYDVKM. The CDR3 is 16 residues long. V trimming: 3 bases; J trimming: 8 bases; junction bases outside the gene matches: 5. The authors prepared the TCRbeta library with unique molecular identifiers. Using its own MiXCR run on the PCR reads, TCRdb lists one record per CDR3 protein. Of some 200,000 distinct CDR3 sequences in the sample, more than 7.5% are singletons; the top ten hold about 4.9%. This clonotype has only a few counts.

The chain links TRBV28 to TRBJ1-6, with 12 positions matching TRBD1. This TCR was recovered from a human donor who donated a stem cell graft to a child with SCID. Here the sequenced sample was PBMCs from the stem cell graft donor, taken from the stem cell graft. The CDR3 loop is CASSFVGQGADSPLHF. CDR3 in DNA: TGTGCCAGCAGTTTTGTGGGACAGGGGGCTGATTCACCCCTCCACTTT.